Listed below are T cell receptor beta chains from one sample, sequenced in a study of early T cells in non-severe SARS-CoV-2 infection. TCRdb reanalysed the 5' RACE reads using MiXCR and keeps one entry per CDR3 protein. The repertoire consists of about 64,000 distinct CDR3 sequences, with over 20% occurring once and the leading ten covering 16%. The sequences come from whole blood, collected at baseline. The origin of the receptors is an adult who was a healthcare worker with PCR-confirmed SARS-CoV-2 infection or an uninfected control (not recorded which). Both conserved end residues are part of each CDR3. D genes are given only for firm matches. Clone sizes are given selectively: once, few, many, or a class where the clone is expanded.

cdr3_aa cdr3_nt v_call d_call clone_size j_call
CASSLLGPEPQHF TGTGCCAGCAGTTTACTCGGTCCTGAGCCCCAGCATTTT TRBV27 NA many TRBJ1-5
CASSLEGNNEQFF TGTGCCAGCAGCTTGGAGGGAAACAATGAGCAGTTCTTC TRBV7-6 NA NA TRBJ2-1
CASSQGGGNYGYTF TGTGCCAGCAGCCAAGGAGGGGGTAACTATGGCTACACCTTC TRBV3-1 NA NA TRBJ1-2
CASTRGAAYEQYF TGTGCCAGCACGAGGGGCGCCGCTTACGAGCAGTACTTC TRBV7-9 NA NA TRBJ2-7
CASSPYPGQGYYGYTF TGTGCCAGCAGTCCATACCCTGGACAGGGATACTATGGCTACACCTTC TRBV6-6 TRBD1 few TRBJ1-2
CASSSLSGQGAGNTGELFF TGTGCCAGCAGCTCCCTGTCGGGACAGGGGGCGGGAAACACCGGGGAGCTGTTTTTT TRBV5-5 TRBD1 NA TRBJ2-2
CASTPYQAGQETQYF TGTGCCAGCACCCCCTACCAAGCGGGCCAAGAGACCCAGTACTTC TRBV6-6 NA few TRBJ2-5
CASSLSGYEQYF TGTGCCAGCAGCTTATCTGGGTACGAGCAGTACTTC TRBV13 NA few TRBJ2-7
CTSGGIYNEQFF TGTACTAGCGGGGGGATTTACAATGAGCAGTTCTTC TRBV2 TRBD2 few TRBJ2-1
CASSPEVRNQPQHF TGTGCCAGCTCACCGGAGGTCCGGAATCAGCCCCAGCATTTT TRBV18 NA few TRBJ1-5
CSARDYSGGLYNEQFF TGCAGTGCTAGAGATTATAGCGGGGGGCTCTACAATGAGCAGTTCTTC TRBV20-1 TRBD2 NA TRBJ2-1
CASSPWTGNEKLFF TGTGCCAGCAGTCCCTGGACAGGAAATGAAAAACTGTTTTTT TRBV27 TRBD1 NA TRBJ1-4
CASRSGAYNEQFF TGTGCCAGCAGAAGCGGGGCGTACAATGAGCAGTTCTTC TRBV2 TRBD2 few TRBJ2-1
CASSQVLVGEQYF TGCGCCAGCAGCCAAGTACTAGTGGGCGAGCAGTACTTC TRBV4-1 NA NA TRBJ2-7
CASSRRGGVRADTQYF TGTGCCAGCAGTAGACGGGGGGGCGTAAGGGCAGATACGCAGTATTTT TRBV13 TRBD2 few TRBJ2-3
CSARVLRDYEQYF TGCAGTGCTAGAGTCCTTCGGGATTACGAGCAGTACTTC TRBV20-1 NA many TRBJ2-7
CSTQGGLPGNQYF TGCAGCACCCAGGGGGGCCTTCCTGGGAACCAGTACTTC TRBV29-1 NA NA TRBJ2-5
CAWTALAQFTEAFF TGTGCCTGGACTGCTTTGGCCCAATTCACTGAAGCTTTCTTT TRBV30 NA NA TRBJ1-1
CASSFSTGTDTQYF TGTGCCAGCAGCTTTTCGACAGGAACAGATACGCAGTATTTT TRBV7-3 NA NA TRBJ2-3
CASSQEGRRGGGIQYF TGCGCCAGCAGCCAAGAAGGTCGACGGGGAGGGGGCATTCAGTACTTC TRBV4-1 NA NA TRBJ2-4
CASSMEGLAGADTQYF TGTGCCAGCAGCATGGAAGGACTAGCGGGGGCAGATACGCAGTATTTT TRBV7-9 TRBD2 NA TRBJ2-3
CASSDNEQFF TGTGCCAGCAGCGATAATGAGCAGTTCTTC TRBV6-4 NA NA TRBJ2-1
CASSTQTGPYGYTF TGTGCCAGCAGCACGCAGACAGGCCCGTATGGCTACACCTTC TRBV11-2 NA NA TRBJ1-2
CSARPRGQENSPLHF TGCAGTGCTAGACCCCGAGGACAGGAGAATTCACCCCTCCACTTT TRBV20-1 TRBD1 once TRBJ1-6
CASSESPSTDTQYF TGCGCCAGCAGTGAGTCCCCTAGCACAGATACGCAGTATTTT TRBV10-2 NA many TRBJ2-3
CASSQKSGAHTDTQYF TGCGCCAGCAGCCAGAAAAGCGGGGCCCACACAGATACGCAGTATTTT TRBV4-1 TRBD2 NA TRBJ2-3
CAPGTGQGDTGELFF TGTGCCCCCGGGACGGGGCAGGGAGACACCGGGGAGCTGTTTTTT TRBV24-1 NA few TRBJ2-2
CASSRTSGGTQETQCF TGTGCCAGTAGTCGGACTAGCGGGGGAACCCAAGAGACCCAGTGCTTC TRBV19 TRBD2 NA TRBJ2-5
CASSRTSGSHEQYF TGCGCCAGCAGCCGGACTAGTGGGTCCCACGAGCAGTACTTC TRBV5-1 TRBD2 many TRBJ2-7
CASLDVNEKLFF TGTGCCAGTCTGGACGTTAATGAAAAACTGTTTTTT TRBV19 NA few TRBJ1-4
CATSKGLSYEQYF TGTGCCACCAGCAAGGGGCTAAGCTACGAGCAGTACTTC TRBV15 NA NA TRBJ2-7
CASSQDKWRDEAFF TGTGCCAGCAGCCAAGATAAGTGGCGCGATGAAGCTTTCTTT TRBV3-1 NA NA TRBJ1-1
CASRKQGFSGANVLTF TGTGCCAGCAGAAAACAGGGATTCTCTGGGGCCAACGTCCTGACTTTC TRBV11-2 NA NA TRBJ2-6
CASRNPVRGSYEQYF TGCGCCAGCAGAAATCCCGTGCGGGGTTCCTACGAGCAGTACTTC TRBV4-1 NA many TRBJ2-7
CASSVDEAYNEQFF TGTGCCAGCAGCGTAGACGAGGCGTACAATGAGCAGTTCTTC TRBV9 NA few TRBJ2-1
CASSRGRPSYNEQFF TGTGCCAGCAGCCGGGGACGGCCGTCCTACAATGAGCAGTTCTTC TRBV11-2 NA few TRBJ2-1
CSVRITYNEQFF TGCAGCGTTAGGATCACCTACAATGAGCAGTTCTTC TRBV29-1 NA few TRBJ2-1
CASSGRSSGEKLFF TGTGCCAGCAGTGGCAGATCCAGCGGTGAAAAACTGTTTTTT TRBV3-1 NA NA TRBJ1-4
CASSVVSRGFSSYNEQFF TGTGCCAGCAGCGTAGTCTCCAGGGGCTTTAGCTCCTACAATGAGCAGTTCTTC TRBV9 NA NA TRBJ2-1
CSARDLVRTRYEQYF TGCAGTGCTAGAGATCTCGTACGAACCCGCTACGAGCAGTACTTC TRBV20-1 NA NA TRBJ2-7